The rows below give T cell receptor beta chains drawn from one sample of a study of CD8 T cells in ankylosing spondylitis. TCRdb ran MiXCR on the 5' RACE reads and lists one entry per CDR3 protein. The sample lists a few hundred thousand distinct CDR3 sequences; 20% to 25% were seen once. Sequencing used blood, either unsorted or a sorted T cell fraction (not recorded which). Receptor source: a male donor with ankylosing spondylitis. CDR3s leave out the opening cysteine and the closing phenylalanine or tryptophan.

TRBJ2-7	TRBV28	ASTPVAGVYEQY
TRBJ2-2	TRBV5-4	ASSPPGANTGELF
TRBJ1-1	TRBV6-1	ASSRGAGTEAF
TRBJ2-7	TRBV20-1	SARGRGAGVYEQY
TRBJ2-7	TRBV5-1	APEVASDYEQY
TRBJ2-2	TRBV5-1	ASSLRANTGELF
TRBJ2-5	TRBV7-2	ASSLAVEGRGKTQY
TRBJ2-3	TRBV7-2	ASSRVWDSHTQY
TRBJ1-2	TRBV5-6	ASSPNPGQGNYGYT
TRBJ2-7	TRBV28	ASQGEFPGNYYEQY
TRBJ2-7	TRBV5-1	ASSTTSGRAGEQY
TRBJ2-5	TRBV5-1	ASSQLTEETQY
TRBJ1-5	TRBV7-2	ASSLSRVVQPQH
TRBJ2-4	TRBV20-1	SARGLAGAKNIQY
TRBJ1-5	TRBV20-1	SASHAGHRDYQPQH
TRBJ2-1	TRBV4-3	ASSQEPAHSYNEQF
TRBJ1-5	TRBV7-2	ASSLMREAQPQH
TRBJ2-3	TRBV29-1	SVGGTSDSDTQY
TRBJ2-1	TRBV15	ATSKSPGQGHNEQF
TRBJ2-1	TRBV5-1	ASSLDGLTPYNEQF
TRBJ1-3	TRBV18	ASSTVPSSGNTIY
TRBJ2-7	TRBV6-5	ASSYSNGYGKEQY
TRBJ2-1	TRBV5-1	ASSLRTGGSNEQF
TRBJ2-3	TRBV20-1	SANSLWDSAPDTQY
TRBJ2-1	TRBV20-1	SARVLAGAGI
TRBJ1-5	TRBV6-1	ASKGGDQPQH
TRBJ1-3	TRBV4-2	ASSQPGQGPSGNTIY
TRBJ2-2	TRBV3-1	ASSQGISPNTGELF
TRBJ2-1	TRBV20-1	SARAGHSSYNEQF
TRBJ2-2	TRBV6-6	ASNPTGPGELF
TRBJ2-5	TRBV2	ASSEAPGTGARSLETQY
TRBJ2-3	TRBV5-1	ASSLLPTSPTASTDTQY
TRBJ2-1	TRBV18	ASSPILGQGARKYNEQF
TRBJ2-7	TRBV30	AWSEGLGLYEQY
TRBJ2-3	TRBV5-1	ASRIRTDTQY
TRBJ2-3	TRBV7-2	ASSRSGRVGDTQY
TRBJ2-4	TRBV12-3/TRBV12-4	ASSPGQLAKNIQY